The 12 T cell receptor beta chains below were found in one sample sequenced in a study of OX40 agonist ivuxolimab in advanced cancers. This table comes from immunoSEQ multiplex PCR, and its TCRdb copy is limited to in-frame clones, with some not included. The table shows more than 70,000 clones, with more than 80% occurring only once. This sample comprised CD4+ or CD8+ T cells sorted from blood, obtained in a trial of the OX40 agonist ivuxolimab. The receptors stem from an adult with an advanced solid tumor such as melanoma, head and neck, liver or kidney cancer.

This clone was seen a handful of times. The chain couples TRBV19 to TRBJ1-5; TRBD1 aligns across 9 bases. V lost 1 base, J lost 6 bases, and 13 bases stayed unmatched. From germline, CDR1 is LNHDA and CDR2 SQIVND (reference sequence). The CDR3 has 18 amino acids. As DNA, the CDR3 is TGTGCCAGTAGTATAGTCTTCAGTTGGACAGGGGCGGGTCAGCCCCAGCATTTT. As protein: CASSIVFSWTGAGQPQHF.

This clone appeared once. This chain joins TRBV19 and TRBJ1-1; possible D gene TRBD1, 5 bases. Trimming cost V 4 bases and J 5 bases, with 14 bases left between them. There are 14 residues in the CDR3. Germline V gene data show CDR1 as LNHDA and CDR2 as SQIVND (reference sequence). The CDR3 is CASSTSGRETEAFF. CDR3 DNA sequence: TGTGCCAGTAGTACCTCGGGACGTGAGACTGAAGCTTTCTTT.

V usage is TRBV6-6 and J usage is TRBJ1-4, with 7 bases that match TRBD1. Germline V gives CDR1 MNHNY, CDR2 SVGAGI (reference sequence). Trimming at V came to 6 bases and at J to 8 bases, leaving 9 bases not matched to a gene. The CDR3 contains 14 residues. The chain's CDR3 is CASRKQGSGEKLFF. The CDR3 nucleotides are TGTGCCAGCAGGAAACAGGGGAGCGGAGAAAAACTGTTTTTT.

The gene calls are TRBV7-9 and TRBJ2-1; D is ambiguous. This CDR3 spans 11 amino acids. Trimming left V 7 bases short and J 0 bases short, with 1 base between. CDR1 is SEHNR and CDR2 is FQNEAQ in the germline V gene (reference sequence). The CDR3 nucleotides read TGTGCCAGCACCTCCTACAATGAGCAGTTCTTC. Protein product: CASTSYNEQFF.

This chain uses TRBV7-3 with TRBJ2-1; 7 bases match TRBD1. V lost 2 bases, J lost 8 bases, and 0 bases stayed unmatched. Germline CDR1 and CDR2: SGHTA and FQGTGA. CDR3 length equals 12 residues. The CDR3 reads CASSLQGDEQFF. The CDR3 nucleotides read TGTGCCAGCAGCTTACAGGGGGATGAGCAGTTCTTC.

The chain couples TRBV4-1 to TRBJ1-1, with D possibly being TRBD1 (5 bases). CDR3 length: 17 amino acids. V was cut by 0 bases and J by 3 bases, with 17 bases left in between. CDR1 is MGHRA and CDR2 is YSYEKL in the germline V gene. In DNA, the CDR3 is TGCGCCAGCAGCCAAGATAAACGGGGCGGGAAGTACACTGAAGCTTTCTTT. It is translated as CASSQDKRGGKYTEAFF.

The chain uses TRBV20-1 and TRBJ2-5; D may be TRBD2 (5 bases). The germline V gene encodes CDR1 DFQATT and CDR2 SNEGSKA (reference sequence). V lost 3 bases to trimming and J lost 4 bases, with 6 bases between them. The CDR3 is 11 amino acids. CDR3 bases: TGCAGTGCTAGTCTAGCAGAGACCCAGTACTTC. This translates into CSASLAETQYF.

The J gene is TRBJ2-1, the V gene TRBV5-4, with D possibly matching TRBD2 (5 bases). The CDR3 runs 14 residues. Looked up from germline, CDR1 is SGHNT and CDR2 is YYREEE (reference sequence). V shed 4 bases and J shed 6 bases, with 14 bases lying between them. CDR3 in DNA: TGTGCCAGCAGCGCACTAGTGAGGCCCAATGAGCAGTTCTTC. This sequence encodes CASSALVRPNEQFF.

The chain is built from TRBV7-3 and TRBJ1-2, with D possibly being TRBD1 (5 bases). Trimming left V 1 base short and J 4 bases short, with 13 bases between. Germline CDR1 reads SGHTA; CDR2 reads FQGTGA. This CDR3 spans 15 amino acids. CDR3 DNA: TGTGCCAGCAGCTTAAATGGCAGGGAGAGCTATGGCTACACCTTC. It is translated as CASSLNGRESYGYTF.

The genes are TRBV6-5 and TRBJ1-5; TRBD1 might be the D (5 bases). V lost 5 bases and J 0 bases, leaving 11 bases between the germline ends. This CDR3 comprises 15 residues. From germline, CDR1 is MNHEY and CDR2 SVGAGI. This CDR3 reads CASSLDSHSNQPQHF. Here the CDR3 DNA reads TGTGCCAGCAGTCTCGACAGCCATAGCAATCAGCCCCAGCATTTT.

This rearrangement joins TRBV18 to TRBJ1-5; no definite D call. The germline gives CDR1 KGHSH, CDR2 LQKENI. Between the trimmed V and J ends, which lost 3 bases and 0 bases, there was a span of 9 bases. The CDR3 has 15 amino acids. The CDR3 sequence: CASSPRPYSNQPQHF. CDR3 coding DNA: TGTGCCAGCTCACCGCGGCCATATAGCAATCAGCCCCAGCATTTT.

The CDR3 sequence: CASGGLAGGFLGELFF. The CDR3 DNA reads as TGTGCCAGTGGGGGACTAGCGGGAGGGTTCCTCGGGGAGCTGTTTTTT. The genes are TRBV19 and TRBJ2-2; 16 bases are shared with TRBD2. CDR3 length: 16 residues. The germline gives CDR1 LNHDA, CDR2 SQIVND (reference sequence). Trimming at V came to 8 bases and at J to 7 bases, leaving 7 bases not matched to a gene.